This TCR beta chain stems from a study of blood T cell repertoires in COVID-19. Study in general: Some COVID-19 samples were acute and others convalescent; all came from the United States, Italy and Spain.

The data were produced by immunoSEQ multiplex PCR, yet TCRdb's version contains in-frame clones alone and is incomplete. The sample shows 120,000 to 150,000 clones, around 90% of them seen only once. In the case of this clone: This sample includes further DNA sequences coding for the same CDR3.

This CDR3 is built from 14 residues. From germline, CDR1 is MNHNS and CDR2 SASEGT. Trimming stripped 1 base from V and 4 bases from J, with 10 bases between. Sample: peripheral blood. The chain has TRBV6-1 and TRBJ1-2; the D is unclear. The sequence was collected from a woman aged 45 to 65 with acute or convalescent COVID-19. CDR3: CASSEEAGPYGYTF. CDR3 nucleotides: TGTGCCAGCAGTGAAGAAGCAGGCCCCTATGGCTACACCTTC.